The clone carrying this TCR beta chain was found many times. The antigen remains unidentified. This record belongs to a study of T-cell reconstitution after alpha-beta-depleted transplantation in children. Overall study results and limits: Roughly two months post-transplant, alpha-beta T cells reportedly originated from several hundred graft clones that had expanded.

V lost 0 bases and J 5 bases, leaving 14 bases between the germline ends. Germline V lookup: CDR1 SGHDT, CDR2 YYEEEE. This CDR3 contains 15 residues. The authors prepared the TCRbeta library with unique molecular identifiers. TCRdb redid the calling of the PCR reads with MiXCR, one entry per CDR3 protein. The repertoire holds over 200,000 distinct CDR3 sequences, with around 9.9% as singletons. This TCR was recovered from a child less than two years old with acute myeloid leukemia, due to receive a stem cell transplant. This chain uses TRBV5-6 with TRBJ1-2; D is uncertain. The source material was PBMCs, sampled before TCRalphabeta/CD19-depleted stem cell transplant. CDR3 sequence: CASSLGGLLEYGYTF. CDR3 sequence (DNA): TGTGCCAGCAGCTTGGGGGGTCTACTGGAGTATGGCTACACCTTC.